Listed below are T cell receptor beta chains from one sample, sequenced in a study of T cell repertoires in cytomegalovirus infection. TCRdb analysed the reads with MiXCR anew, one entry per CDR3 protein. The table records approximately 910,000 distinct CDR3 sequences, around 31% of them present only once. Their specific antigens are unknown. This specimen was cultured CD8+ T cells from PBMCs, taken from culture after CMV antigen stimulation. These receptor sequences come from a human donor in good health (CMV status not recorded). Some clones in this sample may be carry-over from other donors' samples. The CDR3 runs from the conserved cysteine through the conserved F or W. The order of the fields is CDR3 length, D gene, V gene, clone size, J gene, CDR3 protein, CDR3 DNA. The D gene is left open where the match is weak. Clone size is given for some rows only: seen once, a few or many times, or a class if the clone is expanded.

17	.	TRBV7-2	many	TRBJ1-6	CASSFGSGLSYNSPLHF	.
14	.	TRBV2	.	TRBJ1-4	CASRDRRTNEKLFF	TGTGCCAGCAGAGACAGGCGGACGAATGAAAAACTGTTTTTT
12	.	TRBV7-6	once	TRBJ1-1	CASSLGYIEAFF	TGTGCCAGCAGCCTAGGGTACATTGAAGCTTTCTTT
15	TRBD1	TRBV27	.	TRBJ2-1	CASSLKGALYNEQFF	TGTGCCAGCAGTTTAAAGGGGGCGCTATACAATGAGCAGTTCTTC
15	TRBD1	TRBV27	.	TRBJ2-1	CASSLPHRGRDEQFF	TGTGCCAGCAGTTTGCCTCACAGGGGTCGAGATGAGCAGTTCTTC
14	.	TRBV12-3/TRBV12-4	many	TRBJ1-1	CASSQSVLGTEAFF	TGTGCCAGCAGCCAATCAGTCCTGGGGACTGAAGCTTTCTTT
15	TRBD1	TRBV14	.	TRBJ2-5	CASSRTGGLVETQYF	TGTGCCAGCAGCCGGACAGGAGGCCTTGTAGAGACCCAGTACTTC
14	TRBD1	TRBV4-2	few	TRBJ2-5	CASSQEGQQETQYF	TGTGCCAGCAGCCAAGAGGGACAGCAAGAGACCCAGTACTTC
18	TRBD2	TRBV7-8	many	TRBJ2-1	CASSFPGTSGGLYNEQFF	TGTGCCAGCAGCTTCCCCGGGACTAGCGGGGGGCTCTACAATGAGCAGTTCTTC
14	.	TRBV28	many	TRBJ2-3	CASSRTKSTDTQYF	TGTGCCAGCAGTCGGACAAAGAGCACAGATACGCAGTATTTT
13	.	TRBV7-2	.	TRBJ1-6	CASSRDYNSSLHF	TGTGCCAGCAGTCGGGACTATAATTCATCCCTCCACTTT
10	.	TRBV2	.	TRBJ2-2	CASGGAELFF	TGTGCCAGCGGGGGGGCGGAGCTGTTTTTT
15	.	TRBV12-3/TRBV12-4	.	TRBJ1-1	CASFPRGFGGGEAFF	TGTGCCAGCTTTCCCCGGGGTTTTGGGGGTGGTGAAGCTTTCTTT
13	.	TRBV27	.	TRBJ1-5	CASSWRGHQPQHF	TGTGCCAGCAGTTGGCGAGGGCATCAGCCCCAGCATTTT
15	.	TRBV5-6	.	TRBJ1-4	CASSPSSIPNEKLFF	TGTGCCAGCAGCCCGAGTTCCATTCCCAATGAAAAACTGTTTTTT
13	.	TRBV6-1	.	TRBJ1-2	CASTQGPSYGYTF	TGTGCCAGCACCCAAGGCCCTAGCTATGGCTACACCTTC
15	.	TRBV7-9	.	TRBJ1-4	CASSLVGGATEKLFF	TGTGCCAGCAGCTTAGTAGGAGGGGCGACTGAAAAACTGTTTTTT
13	.	TRBV7-2	many	TRBJ1-2	CASSLNKNYGYTF	TGTGCCAGCAGCTTAAACAAGAACTATGGCTACACCTTC
14	.	TRBV10-3	.	TRBJ1-2	CAVAQVQANYGYTF	TGTGCCGTTGCGCAGGTACAAGCTAACTATGGCTACACCTTC
11	.	TRBV6-2/TRBV6-3	.	TRBJ1-2	CATRGGSGYTF	TGTGCCACCCGAGGGGGGAGCGGCTACACCTTC
15	.	TRBV15	few	TRBJ2-3	CATSPGGGWTDTQYF	TGTGCCACCAGCCCGGGAGGGGGCTGGACAGATACGCAGTATTTT
13	.	TRBV29-1	few	TRBJ2-7	CSVEGPVTGEQYF	TGCAGCGTTGAGGGACCAGTAACTGGCGAGCAGTACTTC
13	.	TRBV6-1	.	TRBJ2-2	CASSEAGGGELFF	TGTGCCAGCAGTGAAGCGGGTGGCGGGGAGCTGTTTTTT